The rows below give T cell receptor beta chains drawn from one sample of a study of vaccination and CD4 T cells after COVID-19. A single record per CDR3 protein comes from TCRdb applying MiXCR to the PCR reads. The sample consists of around 31,000 distinct CDR3 sequences, around 49% of them appearing once. The material sequenced was CD4+ T cells from blood, taken about 7 months after SARS-CoV-2 vaccination. All receptors derive from a human donor who had recovered from COVID-19. Both conserved end residues are part of each CDR3. The order of the fields is V gene, clone size, J gene, D gene, CDR3 protein, CDR3 DNA. The D gene is left open where the match is weak. Clone size appears in some rows only: once, few, many, or a class for an expanded clone.

>TRBV11-2|NA|TRBJ2-7|TRBD2
CASSPPKAETSAPYEQYF
TGTGCCAGCAGCCCTCCTAAGGCCGAGACTAGCGCTCCCTACGAGCAGTACTTC
>TRBV6-1|NA|TRBJ2-1|TRBD2
CASSLRTSGRPEFF
TGTGCCAGCAGTCTTCGGACTAGCGGGAGGCCAGAGTTCTTC
>TRBV20-1|NA|TRBJ1-1|NA
CSAEDSSNTEAFF
TGCAGTGCCGAGGACAGTTCGAACACTGAAGCTTTCTTT
>TRBV20-1|few|TRBJ2-3|TRBD2
CSARPIAGADTQYF
TGCAGTGCTAGACCAATAGCGGGAGCAGATACGCAGTATTTT
>TRBV6-5|NA|TRBJ2-2|TRBD2
CASSYGTSHTGELFF
TGTGCCAGCAGTTACGGGACTAGCCACACCGGGGAGCTGTTTTTT
>TRBV4-1|NA|TRBJ2-5|TRBD1
CASSPGTGGGETQYF
TGCGCCAGCAGCCCCGGGACAGGGGGTGGAGAGACCCAGTACTTC
>TRBV20-1|NA|TRBJ1-6|TRBD1
CSAPGQGSPLHF
TGCAGTGCTCCGGGACAGGGTTCACCCCTCCACTTT
>TRBV6-1|NA|TRBJ2-1|NA
CASSISGHVLFF
TGTGCCAGCAGCATATCTGGGCATGTACTGTTCTTC
>TRBV6-4|NA|TRBJ2-1|TRBD2
CASSDGLAGDEQFF
TGTGCCAGCAGTGACGGACTAGCGGGAGATGAGCAGTTCTTC
>TRBV20-1|NA|TRBJ2-7|TRBD2
CSAGGLGDEQYF
TGCAGTGCTGGGGGACTAGGAGACGAGCAGTACTTC
>TRBV20-1|NA|TRBJ1-2|NA
CSAREAGIGGYYGYTF
TGCAGTGCTAGAGAGGCAGGGATAGGCGGATACTATGGCTACACCTTC
>TRBV20-1|NA|TRBJ2-7|TRBD2
CSAQGTSGAMQYF
TGCAGTGCCCAAGGGACTAGCGGGGCCATGCAGTACTTC
>TRBV7-2|few|TRBJ2-5|NA
CASSSAEETQYF
TGTGCCAGCAGCTCCGCGGAAGAGACCCAGTACTTC
>TRBV6-1|few|TRBJ2-2|TRBD1
CASGTANTGELFF
TGTGCCAGCGGGACAGCAAACACCGGGGAGCTGTTTTTT
>TRBV7-8|few|TRBJ2-2|NA
CASSLLSRENTGELFF
TGTGCCAGCAGCTTACTCTCGCGGGAGAACACCGGGGAGCTGTTTTTT
>TRBV20-1|NA|TRBJ2-7|NA
CSARDWTVDSYEQYF
TGCAGTGCTAGAGATTGGACAGTAGACTCCTACGAGCAGTACTTC
>TRBV19|NA|TRBJ2-5|NA
CASSIHRRAEETQYF
TGTGCCAGTAGTATTCACAGGCGGGCGGAAGAGACCCAGTACTTC
>TRBV15|NA|TRBJ2-7|NA
CATSTGRSYEQYF
TGTGCCACCAGCACGGGCAGATCCTACGAGCAGTACTTC
>TRBV7-9|NA|TRBJ1-4|NA
CASSPARGSEKLFF
TGTGCCAGCAGCCCCGCCAGGGGCTCAGAAAAACTGTTTTTT
>TRBV28|NA|TRBJ2-2|NA
CASSSNYDTGELFF
TGTGCCAGCAGTTCCAACTATGACACCGGGGAGCTGTTTTTT
>TRBV5-1|NA|TRBJ2-7|TRBD2
CASSWGGASGYEQYF
TGCGCCAGCAGCTGGGGAGGGGCCTCCGGCTACGAGCAGTACTTC
>TRBV10-3|NA|TRBJ1-1|NA
CAIKGTGGGEAFF
TGTGCCATCAAGGGGACGGGCGGCGGGGAAGCTTTCTTT
>TRBV27|NA|TRBJ1-2|NA
CASGSGVSGYTF
TGTGCCAGCGGGTCGGGGGTTAGTGGCTACACCTTC
>TRBV27|NA|TRBJ2-3|NA
CASSSAALSTDTQYF
TGTGCCAGCAGTTCGGCGGCGTTAAGCACAGATACGCAGTATTTT
>TRBV28|once|TRBJ2-1|NA
CASSLERSRYNEQFF
TGTGCCAGCAGCCTGGAGCGGTCTCGGTACAATGAGCAGTTCTTC
>TRBV27|NA|TRBJ2-2|NA
CASSGNRDPGELFF
TGTGCCAGCAGTGGTAACCGGGACCCCGGGGAGCTGTTTTTT
>TRBV5-1|NA|TRBJ1-2|NA
CASTDGGYGYTF
TGCGCCAGCACCGATGGGGGCTATGGCTACACCTTC
>TRBV19|NA|TRBJ2-6|NA
CASALSSGANVLTF
TGTGCCAGCGCCCTGTCGTCTGGGGCCAACGTCCTGACTTTC
>TRBV20-1|NA|TRBJ2-2|NA
CSASMGRAGVGELFF
TGCAGTGCTTCGATGGGGAGGGCAGGGGTCGGGGAGCTGTTTTTT
>TRBV6-1|NA|TRBJ1-5|TRBD1
CASRTGGAWQPQHF
TGTGCCAGCAGAACAGGGGGCGCATGGCAGCCCCAGCATTTT
>TRBV20-1|NA|TRBJ2-1|NA
CSASRTPIRAEGNEQFF
TGCAGTGCTAGTAGAACTCCCATCCGAGCGGAAGGCAATGAGCAGTTCTTC
>TRBV7-6|NA|TRBJ1-1|NA
CASSLNRISEAFF
TGTGCCAGCAGCTTAAATCGAATCTCTGAAGCTTTCTTT
>TRBV10-3|few|TRBJ2-7|NA
CAISESGVGYEQYF
TGTGCCATCAGTGAATCTGGAGTCGGCTACGAGCAGTACTTC
>TRBV28|NA|TRBJ1-5|TRBD1
CASSLRQGARQPQHF
TGTGCCAGCAGTTTACGACAGGGGGCCCGGCAGCCCCAGCATTTT
>TRBV25-1|medium-sized|TRBJ2-2|NA
CASSEQGLHTGELFF
TGTGCCAGCAGTGAACAGGGGCTACACACCGGGGAGCTGTTTTTT
>TRBV7-3|NA|TRBJ2-1|TRBD1
CASSLLGQIYNEQFF
TGCGCCAGCAGCTTATTGGGACAGATATACAATGAGCAGTTCTTC
>TRBV10-3|medium-sized|TRBJ2-5|NA
CAISGHGQETQYF
TGTGCCATCAGTGGGCACGGCCAAGAGACCCAGTACTTC
>TRBV20-1|NA|TRBJ2-1|NA
CSARRTGFQSYNEQFF
TGCAGTGCTAGACGCACGGGGTTTCAATCCTACAATGAGCAGTTCTTC
>TRBV10-3|NA|TRBJ1-2|TRBD1
CAIRPAGQGAGGYTF
TGTGCCATCAGACCCGCCGGACAGGGGGCCGGTGGCTACACCTTC
>TRBV7-2|NA|TRBJ2-7|NA
CASSRNRDPTEQYF
TGTGCCAGCAGCCGGAACCGGGACCCCACTGAGCAGTACTTC
>TRBV6-2/TRBV6-3|NA|TRBJ2-7|TRBD1
CASRPGRDRERYEQYF
TGTGCCAGCAGACCTGGACGGGACAGGGAAAGATACGAGCAGTACTTC
>TRBV6-1|NA|TRBJ2-1|TRBD2
CASSTRLASSYNEQFF
TGTGCCAGCAGTACACGACTAGCGAGCTCCTACAATGAGCAGTTCTTC
>TRBV20-1|NA|TRBJ1-6|TRBD1
CSARTGNSPLHF
TGCAGTGCGCGGACAGGGAATTCACCCCTCCACTTT
>TRBV7-9|NA|TRBJ2-1|TRBD2
CASSLTGRTSGRYEQFF
TGTGCCAGCAGCTTAACGGGTAGGACTAGCGGGAGGTATGAGCAGTTCTTC
>TRBV10-1|NA|TRBJ1-5|TRBD1
CASRGTGPYSNQPQHF
TGCGCCAGCAGGGGGACAGGGCCTTACAGCAATCAGCCCCAGCATTTT
>TRBV29-1|NA|TRBJ2-1|TRBD2
CSVPLAGSLEQFF
TGCAGCGTTCCACTAGCGGGATCCCTTGAGCAGTTCTTC
>TRBV20-1|few|TRBJ2-3|NA
CSGGEGTDTQYF
TGCAGTGGGGGAGAGGGCACAGATACGCAGTATTTT